This TCR beta chain was retrieved from a study of blood T cell repertoires in COVID-19. Study information: COVID-19 samples, acute and convalescent, were from the United States, Italy and Spain. Nucleic acid was either cDNA or gDNA, and it came from T cells, B-cell-depleted T cells, or PBMCs.

Sequencing used immunoSEQ multiplex PCR; TCRdb keeps in-frame clones, though not all of them. The sample has 70,000 to 80,000 clones; roughly 86% are singletons. CDR1 and CDR2 (germline): MDHEN, SYDVKM. V lost 5 bases to trimming and J lost 5 bases, with 15 bases between them. This CDR3 is built from 14 residues. This chain uses TRBV28 with TRBJ2-5; D ambiguous. Sample: peripheral blood. The receptor was isolated from a human donor in a cohort sampled during active COVID-19. The CDR3 nucleotides are TGTGCCAGCAGTCGAGCTCTGGATAGCGAGACCCAGTACTTC. Amino acid sequence: CASSRALDSETQYF. Drawing the rest from reference TRBV28 and TRBJ2-5, the complete variable domain is DVKVTQSSRYLVKRTGEKVFLECVQDMDHENMFWYRQDPGLGLRLIYFSYDVKMKEKGDIPEGYSVSREKKERFSLILESASTNQTSMYLCASSRALDSETQYFGPGTRLLVL.